Each of the 4 T cell receptor beta chains below was sequenced from the same sample in a study of Tregs in tolerant kidney transplant recipients. The method was immunoSEQ multiplex PCR; TCRdb's version includes in-frame clones alone and lacks a portion of them. The sample gives 200,000 to 300,000 clones, 80% to 85% of which show up once; around 0.6% is in the top ten. Specimen: CD4+ T cells from blood. All receptors derive from a human donor in good health.

This clone was seen more than once but under ten times. The V call is TRBV5-1, the J call TRBJ1-2, with a weak D call TRBD1 (5 bases). There are 13 residues in the CDR3. V lost 1 base and J 3 bases, leaving 7 bases between the germline ends. Germline V gives CDR1 SGHRS, CDR2 YFSETQ. The CDR3 reads CASSLPTDYGYTF. CDR3 DNA sequence: TGCGCCAGCAGCTTGCCGACAGACTATGGCTACACCTTC.

The V and J genes are TRBV30 and TRBJ1-5; D gene unclear. Trimming cost V 4 bases and J 9 bases, with 16 bases left between them. Germline CDR1 reads GTSNPN; CDR2 reads SVGIG (reference sequence). The CDR3 runs 13 residues. The DNA of the CDR3 is TGTGCCTGGAATACAGTCATGGGGTCGCCCCAGCATTTT. Translated: CAWNTVMGSPQHF.

V gene TRBV7-8 combines with J gene TRBJ2-3; D might be TRBD1 (5 bases). Per germline, CDR1 SGHVS and CDR2 FQNEAQ. The CDR3 length is 16 residues. Deletions cut 2 bases from V and 9 bases from J, with 21 bases between. CDR3 residues: CASSLRADTNSETQYF. The CDR3 nucleotides read TGTGCCAGCAGCTTACGGGCGGACACAAACTCGGAGACGCAGTATTTT.

The chain uses TRBV7-5 and TRBJ2-1; the DNA was not compared with TRBD2, the D call given in the table. TRBV7-5 is tagged as a pseudogene. This CDR3 comprises 17 residues. In DNA, the CDR3 is TGTGCCAGAAGCACCTTTCTAGCGGGGGCCGTCTTCAATGAGCAGTTCTTC. Translating gives CARSTFLAGAVFNEQFF.